A selection of T cell receptor beta chains follows, all from one sample in a study of T cell repertoires in cytomegalovirus infection. Antigens of these TCRs are unknown. MiXCR was run by TCRdb on the reads, yielding one entry per CDR3 protein. The sample has roughly 150,000 distinct CDR3 sequences, less than 25% seen once; the top ten hold roughly 27%. The specimen was CD8+ T cells from cultured PBMCs, collected from culture after CMV antigen stimulation. Receptor source: a human donor in good health (CMV status not recorded). Some clones in this sample may be carry-over from other donors' samples. Each CDR3 is given with its conserved first and last residue. The D gene is left open where the match is weak. Rows give clone size only sometimes, using once, few, many, or a class for an expanded clone.

>TRBJ1-1|few|.|TRBV6-1
TGTGCCAGCAGTGAATATTATGAAGCTTTCTTT
CASSEYYEAFF
>TRBJ1-2|.|TRBD1|TRBV7-8
TGTGCCAGCAGCTTAATTGGGGACAGGGGCGAGGGCTACACCTTC
CASSLIGDRGEGYTF
>TRBJ2-7|few|TRBD1|TRBV2
TGTGCCAGCACGGGACAGGTCCCCTCCTACGAGCAGTACTTC
CASTGQVPSYEQYF
>TRBJ2-7|few|.|TRBV7-6
TGTGCCAGCAGTTCCGCGCCGTCCTACGAGCAGTACTTC
CASSSAPSYEQYF
>TRBJ1-3|few|.|TRBV7-6
TGTGCCAGCAGCCCCAACCGCGGGACATACCTCAATCCTGGAAACACCATATATTTT
CASSPNRGTYLNPGNTIYF
>TRBJ2-6|.|TRBD1|TRBV5-1
TGCGCCAGCAGCCCGGGGCGGACAGGGGACCCCCCGGCCAACGTCCTGACTTTC
CASSPGRTGDPPANVLTF
>TRBJ1-1|.|.|TRBV28
TGTGCCAGCACCTTCTCACCGAACACTGAAGCTTTCTTT
CASTFSPNTEAFF
>TRBJ2-5|.|TRBD2|TRBV4-1
TGCGCCAGCAGCCAAGGGACTAGCGGGGGTTCGGGGACCCAGTACTTC
CASSQGTSGGSGTQYF
>TRBJ2-3|few|TRBD2|TRBV9
TGTGCCAGCAGCGTCAGCGGGGGGGCCACAGATACGCAGTATTTT
CASSVSGGATDTQYF
>TRBJ1-5|.|.|TRBV30
TGTGCCTGGAGTGTACGGCAGGGCAATCAGCCCCAGCATTTT
CAWSVRQGNQPQHF
>TRBJ1-2|.|.|TRBV10-3
TGTGCCATCAGGAACAATACCCCTACAGGGTATAACTATGGCTACACCTTC
CAIRNNTPTGYNYGYTF
>TRBJ1-2|many|.|TRBV5-1
TGCGCCAGCAGCGCAAACAGGGACGGCTACACCTTC
CASSANRDGYTF
>TRBJ1-6|many|.|TRBV2
TGTGCCAGCAGTTTAACCGGGACGATGGCGGATTCACCCCTCCACTTT
CASSLTGTMADSPLHF
>TRBJ2-1|.|.|TRBV25-1
TGTGCCAGCAGAGAGACTCATGAGCAGTTCTTC
CASRETHEQFF
>TRBJ2-1|.|.|TRBV7-2
TGTGCCAGCGGGGCAGGAGGGGCGTGGTACAATGAGCAGTTCTTC
CASGAGGAWYNEQFF
>TRBJ1-1|.|.|TRBV27
TGTGCCAGCAGTTTAAAGGTAGAGGGCCAACTGAACACTGAAGCTTTCTTT
CASSLKVEGQLNTEAFF
>TRBJ2-3|.|.|TRBV7-9
TGTGCCAGCAGCTCCTCAGAGCGGAGCACAGATACGCAGTATTTT
CASSSSERSTDTQYF
>TRBJ2-3|.|.|TRBV6-2/TRBV6-3
TGTGCCAGCAGTTCCCCGGGACGGACTAGCACAGATACGCAGTATTTT
CASSSPGRTSTDTQYF
>TRBJ1-5|few|.|TRBV12-3/TRBV12-4
TGTGCCAGCAGTTTAGGGGGAGTCAATCAGCCCCAGCATTTT
CASSLGGVNQPQHF
>TRBJ2-5|few|TRBD2|TRBV12-3/TRBV12-4
TGTGCCAGCAACTTTCTTCCGGGACTAGCCGAAGAGACCCAGTACTTC
CASNFLPGLAEETQYF
>TRBJ2-4|few|.|TRBV6-6
TGTGCCAGCAGTTACTCAGCAGCGGAGTTCCTCCTGGCCAAAAACATTCAGTACTTC
CASSYSAAEFLLAKNIQYF
>TRBJ2-7|few|.|TRBV7-2
TGTGCCAGCAGCCCCGGGAACTTAGAGCAGTACTTC
CASSPGNLEQYF
>TRBJ1-1|.|.|TRBV7-9
TGTGCCAGCCACGCAGGGGTTAACACTGAAGCTTTCTTT
CASHAGVNTEAFF
>TRBJ2-1|few|.|TRBV5-6
TGTGCCAGCAGAGACCTCGGGGTGAGCTCCTACAATGAGCAGTTCTTC
CASRDLGVSSYNEQFF
>TRBJ2-7|many|TRBD2|TRBV27
TGTGCCAGCAGTTTACCACTAGCGGGGAGAACCTACGAGCAGTACTTC
CASSLPLAGRTYEQYF
>TRBJ2-7|.|TRBD2|TRBV5-6
TGTGCCAGCAGCTTTAGCGGGGATGCCTACGAGCAGTACTTC
CASSFSGDAYEQYF